The present T cell receptor (beta chain) was sequenced within a study of blood T cell repertoires in COVID-19. Germline CDR1 reads SEHNR; CDR2 reads FQNEAQ (reference sequence). With 4 bases removed from V and 8 bases from J, the gap between germline ends came to 14 bases. The CDR3 covers 14 residues. The data were produced by immunoSEQ multiplex PCR, yet TCRdb's version contains in-frame clones alone and is incomplete. The table lists approximately 250,000 clones, around 88% of them singletons. Clinical history as reported by participants underpinned cohort assignment. What was sequenced was PBMCs or T cells enriched from blood (not recorded which). The receptor's source is a woman aged 35 to 49 with acute COVID-19. The rearrangement joins TRBV7-9 to TRBJ1-4; tentatively, D is TRBD1 (6 bases). The CDR3 DNA follows: TGTGCCAGCAGCTCCAGGGGACCCAGGGAAAAACTGTTTTTT. Amino acid sequence: CASSSRGPREKLFF.